These 24 T cell receptor beta chains were all obtained from the same sample, sequenced in a study of cytomegalovirus exposure and HLA in healthy donors. The repertoire was sequenced with immunoSEQ multiplex PCR; TCRdb's copy has only in-frame clones and lacks some. The sample includes roughly 58,000 clones, more than 80% of them seen just once. Sequencing input: PBMCs. The source is a man between 18 and 29 years old in good health and CMV-seronegative.

The chain links TRBV4-2 to TRBJ2-3; D gene unclear. With 1 base removed from V and 0 bases from J, the gap between germline ends came to 11 bases. CDR1 is LGHNA and CDR2 is YNFKEQ in the germline V gene. This CDR3 spans 16 amino acids. The CDR3 region has the DNA TGTGCCAGCAGCCAAGGCAATGTGGGCAGCACAGATACGCAGTATTTT. It yields the protein CASSQGNVGSTDTQYF.

This clone has a single count. The rearrangement uses TRBV2 and TRBJ2-7, with 8 bases identical to TRBD1. The CDR3 is made up of 17 amino acids. Germline CDR1 SNHLY, CDR2 FYNNEI. V lost 5 bases and J lost 3; bases outside the gene matches: 15. The chain's CDR3 is CASSSTGQATRLYEQYF. The CDR3 nucleotides read TGTGCCAGCAGTTCTACGGGACAGGCCACGCGACTCTACGAGCAGTACTTC.

The chain carries TRBV27 and TRBJ1-5; 8 nucleotides match TRBD1. Trimming cost V 6 bases and J 2 bases; bases outside gene matches: 6. From germline, CDR1 is MNHEY and CDR2 SMNVEV (reference sequence). This CDR3 region has 15 residues. The CDR3 coding sequence is TGTGCCAGCAGGGCCCAGGGGGCTGGCAATCAGCCCCAGCATTTT. This codes for CASRAQGAGNQPQHF.

The rearrangement joins TRBV28 to TRBJ1-3; D gene unclear. Trimming removed 2 bases at V and 0 bases at J, with 11 bases between. The germline V gene has CDR1 MDHEN and CDR2 SYDVKM. CDR3 length: 16 residues. The CDR3 spells CASSLIQRSSGNTIYF. CDR3 coding DNA: TGTGCCAGCAGTTTAATTCAGCGAAGCTCTGGAAACACCATATATTTT. Looking up the rest from reference TRBV28 and TRBJ1-3 gives the full variable domain: DVKVTQSSRYLVKRTGEKVFLECVQDMDHENMFWYRQDPGLGLRLIYFSYDVKMKEKGDIPEGYSVSREKKERFSLILESASTNQTSMYLCASSLIQRSSGNTIYFGEGSWLTVV.

The sample holds one count of this clone. The chain uses TRBV2 and TRBJ1-1; no clear D gene. The CDR3 extends over 14 amino acids. The ends were cut back, 4 bases at V and 2 bases at J, with 11 bases in the middle. Germline CDR1 is SNHLY and CDR2 is FYNNEI. This CDR3 reads CASSVGRTNTEAFF. The DNA for the CDR3 is TGTGCCAGCAGTGTCGGGAGAACTAACACTGAAGCTTTCTTT.

The chain links TRBV5-4 to TRBJ2-4; D perhaps matches TRBD2 (6 bases). CDR3 size: 14 residues. Germline CDR1 SGHNT, CDR2 YYREEE (reference sequence). The V gene lost 4 bases and the J gene lost 4 bases, with 12 bases spanning the gap. The chain's CDR3 is CASSHASGKNIQYF. In DNA, the CDR3 is TGTGCCAGCAGCCACGCGAGCGGGAAAAACATTCAGTACTTC. Drawing the rest from reference TRBV5-4 and TRBJ2-4, the complete variable domain is ETGVTQSPTHLIKTRGQQVTLRCSSQSGHNTVSWYQQALGQGPQFIFQYYREEENGRGNFPPRFSGLQFPNYSSELNVNALELDDSALYLCASSHASGKNIQYFGAGTRLSVL.

The chain links TRBV29-1 to TRBJ1-1; 12 bases fit TRBD1. V was clipped by 7 bases and J by 3 bases; unmatched bases: 9. The V gene's germline CDR1 is SQVTM and CDR2 ANQGSEA. The CDR3 covers 15 residues. CDR3 sequence: CSAGDRGRLDTEAFF. The CDR3 DNA sequence: TGCAGCGCCGGGGACAGGGGGCGTTTGGACACTGAAGCTTTCTTT.

The V and J genes are TRBV28 and TRBJ1-5; D possibly corresponds to TRBD1 (5 bases). In germline, CDR1 is MDHEN, CDR2 SYDVKM. V dropped 3 bases and J dropped 2 bases, with 14 bases sitting between them. The CDR3 has 16 residues. This chain's CDR3 is CASSLQGGFGNQPQHF. The CDR3 coding sequence is TGTGCCAGCAGTTTGCAGGGAGGGTTCGGCAATCAGCCCCAGCATTTT. Looking up the rest from reference TRBV28 and TRBJ1-5 gives the full variable domain: DVKVTQSSRYLVKRTGEKVFLECVQDMDHENMFWYRQDPGLGLRLIYFSYDVKMKEKGDIPEGYSVSREKKERFSLILESASTNQTSMYLCASSLQGGFGNQPQHFGDGTRLSIL.

This chain links TRBV19 with TRBJ2-3; 10 positions match TRBD2. The length of the CDR3 is 14 residues. V shed 9 bases and J 4 bases; nucleotides not matched to a gene: 7. Germline V gene sequence: CDR1 LNHDA, CDR2 SQIVND (reference sequence). The CDR3 sequence is CASQLAGGSDTQYF. The CDR3, as DNA: TGTGCCAGCCAATTAGCGGGAGGTTCAGATACGCAGTATTTT.

The chain joins TRBV5-6 to TRBJ2-1; a possible D gene is TRBD1 (5 bases). There are 16 residues in the CDR3. Germline CDR1 reads SGHDT; CDR2 reads YYEEEE. Deletions cut 1 base from V and 0 bases from J, with 11 bases between. The CDR3 loop is CASSLKGQGSYNEQFF. The CDR3 region has the DNA TGTGCCAGCAGCTTGAAGGGGCAGGGCTCCTACAATGAGCAGTTCTTC.

The chain couples TRBV6-5 to TRBJ2-7; TRBD2 agrees at 9 bases. CDR1 is MNHEY, CDR2 SVGAGI, per germline. The CDR3 consists of 14 residues. Trimming removed 6 bases from V and 3 bases from J; junction bases left unmatched: 6. The CDR3 nucleotides are TGTGCCAGCAGAGACCTAGCGGGGAACTACGAGCAGTACTTC. Its translation is CASRDLAGNYEQYF.

The genes are TRBV10-3 and TRBJ2-5; D call uncertain. Germline V gene data show CDR1 as ENHRY and CDR2 as SYGVKD. Trimming took off 0 bases at V and 5 bases at J, with 4 bases between the two ends. The CDR3 runs to 12 residues. DNA of the CDR3: TGTGCCATCAGTGAGTCACGGGAGACCCAGTACTTC. The encoded protein is CAISESRETQYF.

This rearrangement joins TRBV5-6 to TRBJ2-1; D possibly corresponds to TRBD2 (7 bases). From germline, CDR1 is SGHDT and CDR2 YYEEEE. The germline V and J ends were trimmed by 3 bases and 7 bases, with 20 bases remaining between them. The CDR3 has 16 residues. CDR3 nucleotides: TGTGCCAGCAGCTGGGGGGGGGCGGACGGGAGGAATGAGCAGTTCTTC. Protein sequence: CASSWGGADGRNEQFF.

The chain combines TRBV19 with TRBJ1-4, with D tentatively TRBD1 (6 bases). The germline V gene has CDR1 LNHDA and CDR2 SQIVND (reference sequence). CDR3 length: 14 residues. V was pared by 7 bases and J by 8 bases, with 17 bases between. The CDR3 loop reads CASNQGRVGEKLFF. In DNA, the CDR3 is TGTGCCAGTAATCAGGGGAGGGTCGGGGAAAAACTGTTTTTT.

The table lists this clone with a few counts. The chain uses TRBV18 and TRBJ1-5; tentative D call: TRBD1 (5 bases). The CDR3 sequence is 14 residues long. V shed 1 base and J shed 9 bases, with 13 bases lying between them. Germline CDR1 KGHSH, CDR2 LQKENI. Here the CDR3 reads CASSPRSGDWPQHF. The CDR3 DNA follows: TGTGCCAGCTCACCACGGTCGGGGGATTGGCCCCAGCATTTT.

This chain links TRBV6-4 with TRBJ2-2, with 13 bases aligning to TRBD2. The CDR3 totals 15 residues. The V gene end was trimmed by 4 bases and the J gene end by 4 bases; junction bases not matched to a gene: 0. Germline CDR1 MRHNA, CDR2 SNTAGT. The CDR3 DNA is TGTGCCAGCAGTGGGACTAGCGGGAGCACCGGGGAGCTGTTTTTT. Its protein is CASSGTSGSTGELFF.

In this sample, this clone turned up a few times. The genes are TRBV6-1 and TRBJ1-2; D remains unclear. The germline CDR1 and CDR2 sequences are MNHNS and SASEGT. CDR3 length: 13 amino acids. With 4 bases removed from V and 5 bases from J, the gap between germline ends came to 11 bases. The CDR3 loop reads CASSGEGWYGYTF. The CDR3, as DNA: TGTGCCAGCAGTGGGGAGGGCTGGTATGGCTACACCTTC.

For the CDR3, the DNA is TGTGCCAGCAGCTTGGCGGGGAACACTGAAGCTTTCTTT. Amino acids: CASSLAGNTEAFF. The V and J genes are TRBV5-6 and TRBJ1-1; unclear D gene. This CDR3 is 13 amino acids long. Trimming cost V 0 bases and J 1 base, with 4 bases left between them. CDR1 and CDR2 (germline): SGHDT, YYEEEE.

The chain has TRBV28 and TRBJ2-7, with no clear D. Germline V gene lookup returns CDR1 MDHEN and CDR2 SYDVKM. V was pared by 8 bases and J by 9 bases, with 14 bases between. This CDR3 spans 11 amino acids. CDR3 sequence: CASPGSGRQYF. CDR3 sequence (DNA): TGTGCCAGCCCCGGATCAGGCAGGCAGTACTTC.

The chain links TRBV11-2 to TRBJ2-1; weak D call: TRBD2 (6 bases). The germline CDR1 and CDR2 sequences are SGHAT and FQNNGV. CDR3 length equals 16 residues. Trimming removed 0 bases from V and 7 bases from J, with 16 bases in between. The CDR3 loop reads CASSLDLARLYNEQFF. CDR3 nucleotide sequence: TGTGCCAGCAGCTTAGATCTAGCGAGGTTATATAATGAGCAGTTCTTC.

V usage is TRBV30 and J usage is TRBJ2-1; 14 bases map to TRBD2. With V trimmed by 0 bases and J by 5 bases, 9 bases remained unmatched. The CDR3 is 18 amino acids. CDR1 is GTSNPN and CDR2 is SVGIG in the germline V gene (reference sequence). The CDR3 bases are TGTGCCTGGAGTGTTAGCGGACTAGCGGGAGGTATTAACAATGAGCAGTTCTTC. This gives the protein CAWSVSGLAGGINNEQFF.

The V gene is TRBV7-9, the J gene TRBJ2-1; TRBD1 matches at 9 bases. The CDR3 totals 16 residues. J lost 4 bases, V lost 2 bases, and 6 bases had no gene match. The germline V gene has CDR1 SEHNR and CDR2 FQNEAQ (reference sequence). The CDR3 nucleotides read TGTGCCAGCAGCTTAACGGGACAGGGTACTTACAATGAGCAGTTCTTC. Protein: CASSLTGQGTYNEQFF.

This rearrangement joins TRBV29-1 to TRBJ2-7, with TRBD1 matching over 7 bases. From germline, CDR1 is SQVTM and CDR2 ANQGSEA. The ends lost 6 bases at V and 1 base at J; junction bases unmatched: 9. This CDR3 region has 14 residues. The CDR3 spells CSVLHRDRSYEQYF. The CDR3 coding sequence is TGCAGCGTCCTCCACCGGGACAGATCCTACGAGCAGTACTTC.

This chain joins TRBV28 and TRBJ1-2, with 8 bases that match TRBD1. With V trimmed by 6 bases and J by 7 bases, 7 bases remained unmatched. Germline assignment: CDR1 MDHEN and CDR2 SYDVKM. This CDR3 contains 13 residues. The CDR3 bases are TGTGCCAGCAGCCGGACAGGGTTTTTTGGCTACACCTTC. Its translation: CASSRTGFFGYTF.